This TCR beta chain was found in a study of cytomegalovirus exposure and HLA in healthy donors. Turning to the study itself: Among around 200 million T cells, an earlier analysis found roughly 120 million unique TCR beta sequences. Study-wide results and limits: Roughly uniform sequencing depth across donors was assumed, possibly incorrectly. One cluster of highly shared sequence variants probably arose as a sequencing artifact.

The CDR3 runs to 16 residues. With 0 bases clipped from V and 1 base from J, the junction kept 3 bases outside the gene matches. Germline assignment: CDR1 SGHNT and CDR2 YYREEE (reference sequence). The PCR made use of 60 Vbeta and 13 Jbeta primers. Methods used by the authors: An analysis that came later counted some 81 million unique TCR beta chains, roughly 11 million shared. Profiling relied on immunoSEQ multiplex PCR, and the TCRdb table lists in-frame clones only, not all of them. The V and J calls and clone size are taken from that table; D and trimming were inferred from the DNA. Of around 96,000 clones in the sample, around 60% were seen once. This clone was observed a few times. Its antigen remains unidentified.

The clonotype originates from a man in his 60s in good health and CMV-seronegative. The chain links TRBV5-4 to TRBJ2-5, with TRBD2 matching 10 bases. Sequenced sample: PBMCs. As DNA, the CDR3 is TGTGCCAGCAGCTTGGGGCTAGCGGGAGTCCAAGAGACCCAGTACTTC. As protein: CASSLGLAGVQETQYF.